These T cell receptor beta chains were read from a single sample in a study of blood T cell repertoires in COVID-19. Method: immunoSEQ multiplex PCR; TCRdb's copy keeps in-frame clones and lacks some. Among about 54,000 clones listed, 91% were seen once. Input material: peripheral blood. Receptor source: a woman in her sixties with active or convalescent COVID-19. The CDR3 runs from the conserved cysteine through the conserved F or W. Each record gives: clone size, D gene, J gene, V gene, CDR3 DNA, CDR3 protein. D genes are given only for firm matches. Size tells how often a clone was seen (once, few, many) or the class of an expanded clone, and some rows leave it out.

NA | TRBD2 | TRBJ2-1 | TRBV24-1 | TGTGCCACCAGTGATCGTAGCGGGGGGTATTACAATGAGCAGTTCTTC | CATSDRSGGYYNEQFF
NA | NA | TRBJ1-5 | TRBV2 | TGTGCCAGCAGAGACTCCAATCAGCCCCAGCATTTT | CASRDSNQPQHF
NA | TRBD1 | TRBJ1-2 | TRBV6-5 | TGTGCCAGCAGTTACTCCGGACAGGGAAATGGCTACACCTTC | CASSYSGQGNGYTF
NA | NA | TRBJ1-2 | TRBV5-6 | TGTGCCAGCAGCTTCTCAGGGTCTGGCTATGGCTACACCTTC | CASSFSGSGYGYTF
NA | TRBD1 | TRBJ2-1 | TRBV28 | TGTGCCAGCAGTTCGCCGGGACAGGGAAAGAATGAGCAGTTCTTC | CASSSPGQGKNEQFF
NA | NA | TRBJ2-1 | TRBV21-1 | TGTGCCAGCAGCTACCGACTCCGCGGGAGGTACAATGAGCAGTTCTTC | CASSYRLRGRYNEQFF
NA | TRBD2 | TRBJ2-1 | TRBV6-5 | TGTGCCAGCGCCACTAGCGGGGATTTCAATGAGCAGTTCTTC | CASATSGDFNEQFF
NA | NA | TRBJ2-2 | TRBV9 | TGTGCCAGCAGCGTAGAAGCTAGTAGAGGGACCGGGGAGCTGTTTTTT | CASSVEASRGTGELFF
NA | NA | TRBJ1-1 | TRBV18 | TGTGCCAGCTCACTACCCGGGAGGGCGAGCACTGAAGCTTTCTTT | CASSLPGRASTEAFF
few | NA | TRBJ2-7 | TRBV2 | TGTGCCAGCAGTGACAGGGAAGGGTACGAGCAGTACTTC | CASSDREGYEQYF
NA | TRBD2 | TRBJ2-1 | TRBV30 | TGTGCCTGGAGTGCCGGACTAGCGGGGAATGAGCAGTTCTTC | CAWSAGLAGNEQFF
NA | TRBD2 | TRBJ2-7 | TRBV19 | TGTGCCAGTAGTCCGGGACTAGCGGGGAGCTACGAGCAGTACTTC | CASSPGLAGSYEQYF
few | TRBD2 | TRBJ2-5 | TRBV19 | TGTGCCAGTAGTAGTCTAGCGGAAGAGACCCAGTACTTC | CASSSLAEETQYF
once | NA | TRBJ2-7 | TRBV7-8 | TGTGCCAGCTGGGGGACTGGCCTCTACGAGCAGTACTTC | CASWGTGLYEQYF
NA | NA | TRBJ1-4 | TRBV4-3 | TGCGCCAGCAGCCAAGCAGTCTGGGAGGATGAAAAACTGTTTTTT | CASSQAVWEDEKLFF
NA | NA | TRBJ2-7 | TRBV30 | TGTGCCTGGACCGGTGAGTACGAGCAGTACTTC | CAWTGEYEQYF
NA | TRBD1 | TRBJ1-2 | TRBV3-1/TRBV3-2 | TGTGCCAGCAGCCCTCCCGGTCAAGGGGGCGCCGGGGGCTACACCTTC | CASSPPGQGGAGGYTF
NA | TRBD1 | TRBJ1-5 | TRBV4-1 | TGCGCCAGCAGCCAAGAACAGGGGAAGCAGCCCCAGCATTTT | CASSQEQGKQPQHF
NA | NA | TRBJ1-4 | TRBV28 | TGTGCCAGCAGTCGGCTCACGGGGGAAAAACTGTTTTTT | CASSRLTGEKLFF
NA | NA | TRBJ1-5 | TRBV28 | TGTGCCAGCACCGGCGGGGTGTCGTATAGCAATCAGCCCCAGCATTTT | CASTGGVSYSNQPQHF
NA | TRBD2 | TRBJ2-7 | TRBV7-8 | TGTGCCAGCAGCCAAGGACTAGCGGGGGGCTCAAGCTCCTACGAGCAGTACTTC | CASSQGLAGGSSSYEQYF
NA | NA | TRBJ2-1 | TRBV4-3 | TGCGCCAGCAGTTCAGCGGTCGGGGCCTACAATGAGCAGTTCTTC | CASSSAVGAYNEQFF